These T cell receptor beta chains were read from a single sample in a study of cytomegalovirus exposure and HLA in healthy donors. The assay was immunoSEQ multiplex PCR, and TCRdb's table has in-frame clones only and misses some. The sample records some 90,000 clones, around 96% being singletons. The sequencing sample was made of PBMCs. The origin of the receptors is a man aged 18 to 30 in good health and CMV-seronegative. CDR3s include the opening cysteine and the closing phenylalanine or tryptophan. Fields, in order: J gene, D gene, clone size, V gene, CDR3 protein, CDR3 DNA. The D gene is left open where the match is weak. Size tells how often a clone was seen (once, few, many) or the class of an expanded clone, and some rows leave it out.

j_call: TRBJ2-7
d_call: -
clone_size: -
v_call: TRBV29-1
cdr3_aa: CSARQGGDEQYF
cdr3_nt: TGCAGCGCCAGACAGGGAGGCGACGAGCAGTACTTC

j_call: TRBJ1-1
d_call: -
clone_size: -
v_call: TRBV6-5
cdr3_aa: CASLTKNSNTEAFF
cdr3_nt: TGTGCCAGCCTTACGAAGAACTCGAACACTGAAGCTTTCTTT

j_call: TRBJ2-7
d_call: TRBD2
clone_size: -
v_call: TRBV7-6
cdr3_aa: CASSPSGNTYEQYF
cdr3_nt: TGTGCCAGCAGCCCTAGCGGGAATACCTACGAGCAGTACTTC

j_call: TRBJ1-6
d_call: TRBD1
clone_size: -
v_call: TRBV2
cdr3_aa: CASEWGSFRGGVSNSPLHF
cdr3_nt: TGTGCCAGCGAATGGGGGAGTTTTAGAGGGGGCGTCAGTAATTCACCCCTCCACTTT

j_call: TRBJ2-7
d_call: -
clone_size: -
v_call: TRBV2
cdr3_aa: CASSADFASTDYEQYF
cdr3_nt: TGTGCCAGCAGTGCAGACTTCGCCTCGACCGACTACGAGCAGTACTTC

j_call: TRBJ2-7
d_call: -
clone_size: -
v_call: TRBV6-5
cdr3_aa: CASSYSTSQGYEQYF
cdr3_nt: TGTGCCAGCAGTTACTCTACTAGTCAAGGCTACGAGCAGTACTTC

j_call: TRBJ2-1
d_call: TRBD1
clone_size: -
v_call: TRBV4-1
cdr3_aa: CASSLDRDYNEQFF
cdr3_nt: TGCGCCAGCAGCCTGGACAGGGACTACAATGAGCAGTTCTTC

j_call: TRBJ2-2
d_call: TRBD1
clone_size: -
v_call: TRBV2
cdr3_aa: CASSWTGYTGELFF
cdr3_nt: TGTGCCAGCAGCTGGACAGGGTACACCGGGGAGCTGTTTTTT

j_call: TRBJ2-6
d_call: -
clone_size: -
v_call: TRBV5-1
cdr3_aa: CASSLVAARPSGANVLTF
cdr3_nt: TGCGCCAGCAGCTTGGTAGCGGCGCGTCCCTCTGGGGCCAACGTCCTGACTTTC

j_call: TRBJ2-7
d_call: -
clone_size: -
v_call: TRBV18
cdr3_aa: CASSFQGTTGYEQYF
cdr3_nt: TGTGCCAGCTCATTTCAAGGGACAACGGGCTACGAGCAGTACTTC

j_call: TRBJ2-7
d_call: -
clone_size: -
v_call: TRBV5-4
cdr3_aa: CASSLGRYLDEQYF
cdr3_nt: TGTGCCAGCAGCTTGGGCAGGTACTTAGACGAGCAGTACTTC

j_call: TRBJ1-2
d_call: TRBD1
clone_size: -
v_call: TRBV5-1
cdr3_aa: CASRRDSGYGYTF
cdr3_nt: TGCGCCAGCAGAAGGGACAGCGGCTATGGCTACACCTTC

j_call: TRBJ1-5
d_call: -
clone_size: -
v_call: TRBV4-1
cdr3_aa: CASSQVGGGTADQPQHF
cdr3_nt: TGCGCCAGCAGCCAGGTTGGGGGAGGGACGGCTGATCAGCCCCAGCATTTT

j_call: TRBJ2-1
d_call: TRBD2
clone_size: -
v_call: TRBV27
cdr3_aa: CASSSGTIDYNEQFF
cdr3_nt: TGTGCCAGCAGTTCCGGGACTATTGATTACAATGAGCAGTTCTTC

j_call: TRBJ1-3
d_call: -
clone_size: -
v_call: TRBV9
cdr3_aa: CASSPPGQGNTIYF
cdr3_nt: TGTGCCAGCAGCCCTCCGGGACAAGGAAACACCATATATTTT

j_call: TRBJ1-1
d_call: -
clone_size: -
v_call: TRBV7-8
cdr3_aa: CASCLEVRGPEAFF
cdr3_nt: TGTGCCAGCTGCCTGGAGGTACGGGGTCCTGAAGCTTTCTTT

j_call: TRBJ1-2
d_call: -
clone_size: -
v_call: TRBV5-6
cdr3_aa: CASSFAGAEGYTF
cdr3_nt: TGTGCCAGCAGTTTTGCGGGGGCGGAAGGCTACACCTTC

j_call: TRBJ1-5
d_call: TRBD1
clone_size: once
v_call: TRBV4-1
cdr3_aa: CASSPGQGAGQPQHF
cdr3_nt: TGCGCCAGCAGCCCAGGACAGGGGGCAGGTCAGCCCCAGCATTTT

j_call: TRBJ1-4
d_call: TRBD1
clone_size: -
v_call: TRBV30
cdr3_aa: CAWVPRGQGGEKLFF
cdr3_nt: TGTGCCTGGGTGCCCCGCGGACAGGGGGGAGAAAAACTGTTTTTT

j_call: TRBJ2-7
d_call: TRBD2
clone_size: -
v_call: TRBV9
cdr3_aa: CASSGREAHDEQYF
cdr3_nt: TGTGCCAGCAGCGGTCGGGAGGCCCACGACGAGCAGTACTTC

j_call: TRBJ1-5
d_call: -
clone_size: once
v_call: TRBV4-3
cdr3_aa: CASSQNRVISNQPQHF
cdr3_nt: TGCGCCAGCAGCCAGAACAGGGTTATTAGCAATCAGCCCCAGCATTTT

j_call: TRBJ1-5
d_call: -
clone_size: -
v_call: TRBV27
cdr3_aa: CASSPNGAQGQPQHF
cdr3_nt: TGTGCCAGCAGTCCCAATGGGGCGCAAGGTCAGCCCCAGCATTTT

j_call: TRBJ2-2
d_call: -
clone_size: -
v_call: TRBV5-1
cdr3_aa: CASSPRLEMGAGELFF
cdr3_nt: TGCGCCAGCAGCCCACGACTGGAGATGGGAGCCGGGGAGCTGTTTTTT

j_call: TRBJ1-5
d_call: -
clone_size: -
v_call: TRBV7-9
cdr3_aa: CASSRGGGFVQHF
cdr3_nt: TGTGCCAGCAGCAGGGGCGGGGGGTTCGTCCAGCATTTT

j_call: TRBJ1-1
d_call: -
clone_size: -
v_call: TRBV28
cdr3_aa: CASSLIGQTNTEAFF
cdr3_nt: TGTGCCAGCAGTTTGATCGGACAGACGAACACTGAAGCTTTCTTT

j_call: TRBJ2-3
d_call: TRBD2
clone_size: -
v_call: TRBV11-2
cdr3_aa: CASSFSGASTDTQYF
cdr3_nt: TGTGCCAGCAGCTTTAGCGGGGCTAGCACAGATACGCAGTATTTT

j_call: TRBJ1-1
d_call: -
clone_size: -
v_call: TRBV6-4
cdr3_aa: CASSLQENTEAFF
cdr3_nt: TGTGCCAGCAGTCTACAGGAGAACACTGAAGCTTTCTTT

j_call: TRBJ2-1
d_call: -
clone_size: once
v_call: TRBV7-6
cdr3_aa: CASSPSFRANEQFF
cdr3_nt: TGTGCCAGCAGCCCGAGCTTCAGGGCCAATGAGCAGTTCTTC

j_call: TRBJ2-7
d_call: -
clone_size: -
v_call: TRBV19
cdr3_aa: CASKGQGSYEQYF
cdr3_nt: TGTGCCAGTAAAGGTCAGGGGTCCTACGAGCAGTACTTC

j_call: TRBJ2-1
d_call: TRBD2
clone_size: -
v_call: TRBV7-3
cdr3_aa: CASSLGLASTQFF
cdr3_nt: TGTGCCAGCAGTCTTGGACTAGCTTCTACGCAGTTCTTC

j_call: TRBJ2-1
d_call: TRBD2
clone_size: -
v_call: TRBV9
cdr3_aa: CASSVLAGDHNEQFF
cdr3_nt: TGTGCCAGCAGCGTACTAGCGGGAGACCACAATGAGCAGTTCTTC

j_call: TRBJ2-1
d_call: -
clone_size: -
v_call: TRBV6-5
cdr3_aa: CATRATAVDEQFF
cdr3_nt: TGTGCCACCAGGGCAACGGCGGTCGATGAGCAGTTCTTC

j_call: TRBJ2-5
d_call: -
clone_size: -
v_call: TRBV29-1
cdr3_aa: CSVYRGSKGETQYF
cdr3_nt: TGCAGCGTTTATAGGGGTTCTAAGGGGGAGACCCAGTACTTC

j_call: TRBJ2-1
d_call: -
clone_size: -
v_call: TRBV28
cdr3_aa: CASRGLEQFF
cdr3_nt: TGTGCCAGCAGGGGACTTGAGCAGTTCTTC

j_call: TRBJ2-7
d_call: TRBD2
clone_size: -
v_call: TRBV5-1
cdr3_aa: CASSPGPVREVFYEQYF
cdr3_nt: TGCGCCAGCAGCCCAGGTCCTGTGCGGGAGGTATTCTACGAGCAGTACTTC

j_call: TRBJ1-2
d_call: -
clone_size: -
v_call: TRBV30
cdr3_aa: CAWITNGFNYGYTF
cdr3_nt: TGTGCCTGGATAACCAACGGTTTCAACTATGGCTACACCTTC

j_call: TRBJ2-7
d_call: -
clone_size: -
v_call: TRBV7-9
cdr3_aa: CASSLGAFEQYF
cdr3_nt: TGTGCCAGCAGCTTAGGGGCGTTCGAGCAGTACTTC

j_call: TRBJ2-1
d_call: -
clone_size: once
v_call: TRBV5-1
cdr3_aa: CASKPESYNEQFF
cdr3_nt: TGCGCCAGCAAACCGGAGTCCTACAATGAGCAGTTCTTC

j_call: TRBJ2-3
d_call: TRBD2
clone_size: -
v_call: TRBV29-1
cdr3_aa: CSVAPGLAFADTQYF
cdr3_nt: TGCAGCGTTGCCCCGGGACTAGCGTTTGCAGATACGCAGTATTTT

j_call: TRBJ2-7
d_call: TRBD1
clone_size: -
v_call: TRBV30
cdr3_aa: CAWRLDRVYEQYF
cdr3_nt: TGTGCCTGGAGATTAGACAGGGTCTACGAGCAGTACTTC

j_call: TRBJ1-5
d_call: TRBD1
clone_size: once
v_call: TRBV27
cdr3_aa: CASSKHFRDRGRPDQPQHF
cdr3_nt: TGTGCCAGCAGTAAACATTTCCGGGACAGGGGGCGGCCGGATCAGCCCCAGCATTTT

j_call: TRBJ2-1
d_call: TRBD2
clone_size: -
v_call: TRBV18
cdr3_aa: CASSGTSGRNNEQFF
cdr3_nt: TGTGCCAGCTCCGGGACTAGCGGGAGGAACAATGAGCAGTTCTTC

j_call: TRBJ1-1
d_call: -
clone_size: -
v_call: TRBV7-3
cdr3_aa: CASSLNRVTEAFF
cdr3_nt: TGTGCCAGCAGCTTAAACAGGGTTACTGAAGCTTTCTTT

j_call: TRBJ1-5
d_call: -
clone_size: -
v_call: TRBV19
cdr3_aa: CASKENSNQPQHF
cdr3_nt: TGTGCCAGCAAAGAGAATAGCAATCAGCCCCAGCATTTT

j_call: TRBJ1-3
d_call: TRBD1
clone_size: -
v_call: TRBV6-5
cdr3_aa: CASSYSTGAGNTIYF
cdr3_nt: TGTGCCAGCAGTTACTCTACAGGGGCTGGAAACACCATATATTTT

j_call: TRBJ2-1
d_call: TRBD2
clone_size: -
v_call: TRBV7-9
cdr3_aa: CASSSGLAGGQDEQFF
cdr3_nt: TGTGCCAGCAGCTCCGGACTAGCGGGAGGGCAGGATGAGCAGTTCTTC

j_call: TRBJ2-1
d_call: -
clone_size: -
v_call: TRBV30
cdr3_aa: CAWSVDGRSSYNEQFF
cdr3_nt: TGTGCCTGGAGTGTAGACGGGAGATCCTCCTACAATGAGCAGTTCTTC